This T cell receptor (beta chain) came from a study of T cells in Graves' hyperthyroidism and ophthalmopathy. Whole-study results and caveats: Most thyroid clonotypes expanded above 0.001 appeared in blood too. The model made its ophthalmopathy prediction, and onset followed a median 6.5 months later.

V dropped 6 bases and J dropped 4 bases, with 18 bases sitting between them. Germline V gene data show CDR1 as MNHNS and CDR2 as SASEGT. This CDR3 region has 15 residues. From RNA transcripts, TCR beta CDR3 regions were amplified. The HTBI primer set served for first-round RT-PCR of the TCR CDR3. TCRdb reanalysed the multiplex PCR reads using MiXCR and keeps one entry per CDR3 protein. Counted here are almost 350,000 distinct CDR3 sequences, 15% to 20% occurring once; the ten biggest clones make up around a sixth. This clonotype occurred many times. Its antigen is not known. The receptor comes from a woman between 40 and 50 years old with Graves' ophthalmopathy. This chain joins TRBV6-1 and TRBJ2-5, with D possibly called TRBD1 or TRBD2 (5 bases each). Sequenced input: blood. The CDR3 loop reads CASSNIMKGRETQYF. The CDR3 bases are TGTGCCAGCAGCAACATCATGAAGGGGAGAGAGACCCAGTACTTC.